This T cell receptor beta chain was documented in a study of shared clonotypes between healthy human individuals. Overall study context: Donors had three CD4 naive, three CD4 memory, two CD8 naive and one CD8 memory plate apiece. Study-wide results and limits: Across a few donors, naive CD4 shared around 5.4%, naive CD8 more than 3%, memory CD4 roughly 2.1%, memory CD8 0.4%.

V lost 11 bases, J lost 0 bases, and 14 bases lay in between. The CDR3 is 14 amino acids. Germline-derived CDR1 and CDR2 are MNHNY and SVGAGI (reference sequence). Points on this clone: Its cognate antigen is unknown.

Produced via immunoSEQ multiplex PCR; TCRdb's table is partial and in-frame only. The repertoire has 2,500,000 or so clones, 80% to 95% of them found once; the top ten carry 0.37%. The sequenced sample consisted of naive CD4+ T cells from PBMCs. The subset is: CD45RA+ positively selected. The rearrangement joins TRBV6-6 to TRBJ1-5; perhaps TRBD1 as D (6 bases). The origin of this receptor is a man between 18 and 29 years old in good health. Some clones in this sample may be carry-over from other donors' samples. CDR3 in amino acids: CASRGQASNQPQHF. The CDR3 DNA sequence: TGTGCCTCCAGGGGCCAGGCTAGCAATCAGCCCCAGCATTTT.